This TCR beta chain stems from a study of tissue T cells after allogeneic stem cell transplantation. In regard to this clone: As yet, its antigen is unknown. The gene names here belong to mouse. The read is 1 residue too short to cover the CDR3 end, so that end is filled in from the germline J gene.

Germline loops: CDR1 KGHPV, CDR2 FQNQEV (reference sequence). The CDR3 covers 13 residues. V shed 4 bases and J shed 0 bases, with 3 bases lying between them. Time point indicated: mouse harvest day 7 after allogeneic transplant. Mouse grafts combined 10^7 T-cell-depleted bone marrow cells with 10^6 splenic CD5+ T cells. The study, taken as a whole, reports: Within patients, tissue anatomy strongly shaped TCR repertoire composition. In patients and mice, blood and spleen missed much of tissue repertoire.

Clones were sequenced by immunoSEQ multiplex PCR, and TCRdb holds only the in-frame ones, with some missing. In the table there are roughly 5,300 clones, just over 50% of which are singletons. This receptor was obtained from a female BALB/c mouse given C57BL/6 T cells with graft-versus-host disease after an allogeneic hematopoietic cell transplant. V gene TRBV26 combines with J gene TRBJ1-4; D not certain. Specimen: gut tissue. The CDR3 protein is CASSQISNERLFF. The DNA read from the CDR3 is TGTGCCAGCAGTCAAATTTCCAACGAAAGATTATTT.